These 7 T cell receptor beta chains were sequenced from one sample in a study of T cell responses to AZD1222 COVID-19 vaccine. Sequencing was performed with immunoSEQ multiplex PCR; in TCRdb, only in-frame clones are kept and a portion is missing. The sample yields 90,000 to 110,000 clones, more than 70% seen once. The sample in question was peripheral blood, obtained on day 0 of AZD1222 vaccination. The receptors come from an adult in good health.

The chain employs TRBV2 and TRBJ1-4; no reliable D call. The CDR3 runs 14 residues. Trimming left V 5 bases short and J 7 bases short, with 14 bases between. Germline CDR1 is SNHLY and CDR2 is FYNNEI. In nucleotides, the CDR3 is TGTGCCAGCAGTTCCTTAACCCCCGGTGAAAAACTGTTTTTT. Translated: CASSSLTPGEKLFF.

The chain is built from TRBV19 and TRBJ2-4; D unclear. The V end lost 3 bases, the J end lost 10 bases, and 7 bases lay between the germline ends. The CDR3 loop spans 11 amino acids. Germline lookup yields CDR1 LNHDA and CDR2 SQIVND (reference sequence). CDR3 amino acids: CASSMGPIQYF. The CDR3 DNA reads TGTGCCAGTAGTATGGGCCCTATTCAGTACTTC.

The rearrangement joins TRBV11-3 to TRBJ2-4; D gene ambiguous. Per germline, CDR1 SGHNT and CDR2 YENEEA. The V end lost 0 bases, the J end lost 7 bases, and 19 bases lay between the germline ends. This CDR3 has 17 residues. The CDR3 DNA follows: TGTGCCAGCAGCTTAGATTTGGGCTTTTGGGCACCCAACATTCAGTACTTC. This codes for CASSLDLGFWAPNIQYF.

The rearrangement links TRBV7-9 to TRBJ1-6, with D maybe TRBD1 (6 bases). The germline V gene has CDR1 SEHNR and CDR2 FQNEAQ (reference sequence). The CDR3 has 16 amino acids. V was clipped by 4 bases and J by 0 bases, with 10 bases between them. The CDR3 coding sequence is TGTGCCAGCAGCTCAGGACAGAGCTCCTATAATTCACCCCTCCACTTT. Protein sequence: CASSSGQSSYNSPLHF.

V and J are TRBV5-1 and TRBJ1-2; D remains ambiguous. The germline V gene has CDR1 SGHRS and CDR2 YFSETQ. Trimming stripped 0 bases from V and 4 bases from J, with 7 bases between. The CDR3 loop spans 13 amino acids. The CDR3 coding sequence is TGCGCCAGCAGCTTGGCCTACAGCTATGGCTACACCTTC. This encodes CASSLAYSYGYTF.

This clone was picked up one time. The CDR3 spells CASSSPILLAGGVGDTQYF. In DNA form, the CDR3 reads TGTGCCAGCAGTTCCCCCATCCTACTAGCGGGGGGGGTTGGGGATACGCAGTATTTT. The chain couples TRBV28 to TRBJ2-3; 13 nucleotides line up with TRBD2. V shed 4 bases, J shed 6 bases, and the junction held 16 bases outside the gene matches. CDR1 is MDHEN and CDR2 is SYDVKM in the germline V gene. The CDR3 consists of 19 residues.

J is TRBJ2-7 and V is TRBV27, with TRBD1 identical over 10 bases. Germline assignment: CDR1 MNHEY and CDR2 SMNVEV (reference sequence). This CDR3 has 14 residues. The ends lost 4 bases at V and 2 bases at J; junction bases unmatched: 2. The CDR3 reads CASSSTGGPYEQYF. Written as DNA, the CDR3 is TGTGCCAGCAGTTCGACAGGGGGCCCCTACGAGCAGTACTTC.